These T cell receptor beta chains were read from a single sample in a study of blood T cell repertoires in COVID-19. Repertoires were generated with immunoSEQ multiplex PCR, while TCRdb's copy carries only in-frame clones and drops some. This sample has more than 15,000 clones, with approximately 93% found just once. Sequencing used peripheral blood. These receptors came from a human donor in a cohort sampled during active COVID-19. The CDR3 runs from the conserved cysteine through the conserved F or W. A D gene is named only where the DNA matches it firmly. Size is omitted from some rows. Given values are once, few, many or a class for expanded clones.

CDR3aa	CDR3nt	abundance	v_gene	d_gene	j_gene
CASSQEAATPYEQYF	TGTGCCAGCAGCCAAGAAGCGGCTACCCCCTACGAGCAGTACTTC	NA	TRBV4-2	NA	TRBJ2-7
CASSLNLNTGELFF	TGTGCCAGCAGTTTAAACCTAAACACCGGGGAGCTGTTTTTT	NA	TRBV28	NA	TRBJ2-2
CASSYLGEQYF	TGTGCCAGCAGTTACCTCGGGGAGCAGTACTTC	NA	TRBV6-5	NA	TRBJ2-7
CASSRLAGHTGELFF	TGTGCCAGTAGTAGGCTAGCGGGTCACACCGGGGAGCTGTTTTTT	NA	TRBV19	TRBD2	TRBJ2-2
CASSYLSTTYQPQHF	TGTGCCAGCAGTTACTTATCCACTACGTATCAGCCCCAGCATTTT	NA	TRBV6-2/TRBV6-3	NA	TRBJ1-5
CASSTRGPQHF	TGTGCCAGTAGTACCAGAGGGCCCCAGCATTTT	NA	TRBV19	NA	TRBJ1-5
CASNNPGGRGNEQFF	TGTGCCAGCAATAACCCCGGCGGCCGCGGCAATGAGCAGTTCTTC	NA	TRBV7-9	NA	TRBJ2-1
CASSPGQLSNQPQHF	TGTGCCAGCAGCCCCGGACAACTTAGCAATCAGCCCCAGCATTTT	NA	TRBV6-5	NA	TRBJ1-5
CASSFSGPANTDTQYF	TGTGCCAGCAGCTTTAGCGGGCCTGCAAACACAGATACGCAGTATTTT	NA	TRBV5-4	TRBD2	TRBJ2-3
CASSPGLSNEQFF	TGTGCCAGCAGCCCGGGACTTTCAAATGAGCAGTTCTTC	NA	TRBV11-3	NA	TRBJ2-1
CASSVMSGGGYEQYF	TGTGCCAGCAGCGTAATGTCGGGGGGAGGCTACGAGCAGTACTTC	NA	TRBV9	TRBD2	TRBJ2-7
CATKELMDKGNYGYTF	TGTGCCACCAAGGAATTAATGGACAAAGGGAACTATGGCTACACCTTC	NA	TRBV28	NA	TRBJ1-2
CASSYTDRLNTEAFF	TGTGCCAGCAGTTACACCGACAGGCTGAACACTGAAGCTTTCTTT	NA	TRBV6-2/TRBV6-3	NA	TRBJ1-1
CATERIPPAGELFF	TGTGCCACCGAGCGGATCCCGCCCGCCGGGGAGCTGTTTTTT	once	TRBV27	NA	TRBJ2-2
CASSQAGGASIHEQYF	TGCGCCAGCAGCCAAGCTGGGGGGGCAAGTATCCACGAGCAGTACTTC	NA	TRBV4-3	NA	TRBJ2-7
CAISEGGGIEKLFF	TGTGCCATCAGTGAAGGGGGCGGCATTGAAAAACTGTTTTTT	NA	TRBV10-3	TRBD1	TRBJ1-4
CASGFLPLLWAGTTDYTGELFF	TGTGCTAGTGGTTTTCTTCCCCTTCTATGGGCGGGAACTACAGATTACACCGGGGAGCTGTTTTTT	NA	TRBV12-5	NA	TRBJ2-2
CASSWGHRFRTLHF	TGCGCCAGCAGCTGGGGACATCGGTTTCGGACCCTCCACTTT	NA	TRBV5-1	NA	TRBJ1-6
CASSQRGTETQYF	TGTGCCAGCAGTCAACGGGGTACGGAGACCCAGTACTTC	NA	TRBV11-3	NA	TRBJ2-5
CASSRRQTAYEQYF	TGTGCCAGCAGTCGTCGACAGACAGCCTACGAGCAGTACTTC	once	TRBV27	NA	TRBJ2-7
CASSLAGLSSEQYF	TGTGCCAGCAGCTTAGCGGGACTATCGAGTGAGCAGTACTTC	NA	TRBV7-7	TRBD2	TRBJ2-7
CASSPPGVAGQETQYF	TGTGCCAGCTCACCACCTGGGGTAGCGGGGCAAGAGACCCAGTACTTC	NA	TRBV18	TRBD2	TRBJ2-5
CASRTYRGPYEQYF	TGTGCCAGCAGGACGTACAGGGGACCCTACGAGCAGTACTTC	NA	TRBV2	TRBD1	TRBJ2-7
CASSVVGDRVKQTGELFF	TGTGCCAGCAGCGTAGTGGGGGACAGGGTTAAGCAGACCGGGGAGCTGTTTTTT	NA	TRBV9	TRBD1	TRBJ2-2
CAYNKQREGYHEQFF	TGTGCCTATAATAAACAGCGGGAAGGGTATCATGAGCAGTTCTTC	NA	TRBV30	TRBD2	TRBJ2-1
CASTRTGSPEAFF	TGTGCCAGCACCAGGACAGGGAGTCCGGAAGCTTTCTTT	NA	TRBV12-3/TRBV12-4	TRBD1	TRBJ1-1
CASTSGASTDTQYF	TGTGCCAGCACAAGCGGGGCTAGCACAGATACGCAGTATTTT	NA	TRBV6-5	TRBD2	TRBJ2-3
CASSLSQGATEAFF	TGCGCCAGCAGCCTCTCACAGGGTGCAACTGAAGCTTTCTTT	NA	TRBV4-1	NA	TRBJ1-1
CASSISGDNEQFF	TGTGCCAGTAGTATCTCCGGAGACAATGAGCAGTTCTTC	NA	TRBV19	NA	TRBJ2-1
CASSSEVNTEAFF	TGTGCCAGCAGTTCCGAGGTGAACACTGAAGCTTTCTTT	NA	TRBV6-5	NA	TRBJ1-1
CASSELQSNEKLFF	TGTGCCAGCAGTGAATTACAGAGTAATGAAAAACTGTTTTTT	NA	TRBV25-1	NA	TRBJ1-4
CASSPHSGSAVANYGYTF	TGTGCCAGCAGCCCTCATTCAGGGTCGGCCGTAGCTAACTATGGCTACACCTTC	NA	TRBV2	NA	TRBJ1-2
CASSLAPEAEQFF	TGTGCCAGCAGCTTGGCCCCAGAGGCTGAGCAGTTCTTC	NA	TRBV5-8	NA	TRBJ2-1
CASSQAQGAPAYEQYF	TGCGCCAGCAGCCAAGCCCAGGGGGCCCCAGCCTACGAGCAGTACTTC	NA	TRBV4-3	TRBD1	TRBJ2-7
CASSPSGDEQYF	TGTGCCAGCAGCCCCTCGGGGGACGAGCAGTACTTC	once	TRBV27	NA	TRBJ2-7
CANSWPPGGVGEQYF	TGTGCCAATAGTTGGCCGCCCGGGGGGGTTGGCGAGCAGTACTTC	NA	TRBV11-2	TRBD2	TRBJ2-7
CASSDQRQGANQPQHF	TGTGCCAGCTCAGATCAAAGACAGGGAGCCAATCAGCCCCAGCATTTT	NA	TRBV28	TRBD1	TRBJ1-5
CASSQNPPPQGGDEKLFF	TGCGCCAGCAGCCAAAATCCTCCCCCCCAGGGTGGAGATGAAAAACTGTTTTTT	NA	TRBV4-1	NA	TRBJ1-4
CASSHGLAGGKGLGETQYF	TGTGCCAGCAGCCACGGACTAGCGGGGGGTAAGGGTCTGGGAGAGACCCAGTACTTC	NA	TRBV4-2	TRBD2	TRBJ2-5
CASSFSGSSSPLHF	TGTGCCAGCAGCTTCTCGGGTTCTAGTTCACCCCTCCACTTT	once	TRBV11-2	NA	TRBJ1-6
CASSLGLVVGELFF	TGTGCCAGCAGCTTAGGGCTAGTCGTCGGGGAGCTGTTTTTT	NA	TRBV7-9	NA	TRBJ2-2
CATSDHRGSDYGYTF	TGTGCCACCAGTGATCACAGGGGGTCGGACTATGGCTACACCTTC	NA	TRBV24-1	TRBD1	TRBJ1-2
CASSPQGVNTGELFF	TGTGCCAGCTCACCACAGGGGGTCAACACCGGGGAGCTGTTTTTT	NA	TRBV18	NA	TRBJ2-2
CASSSAGGYNEQFF	TGTGCCAGCAGTTCGGCCGGGGGCTACAATGAGCAGTTCTTC	NA	TRBV6-2/TRBV6-3	NA	TRBJ2-1
CASSLDVAREKLFF	TGTGCCAGCAGCTTAGATGTGGCCCGTGAAAAACTGTTTTTT	NA	TRBV11-2	NA	TRBJ1-4
CASSQTSGGTYNEQFF	TGTGCCAGCAGCCAAACTAGCGGGGGGACCTACAATGAGCAGTTCTTC	NA	TRBV4-2	TRBD2	TRBJ2-1